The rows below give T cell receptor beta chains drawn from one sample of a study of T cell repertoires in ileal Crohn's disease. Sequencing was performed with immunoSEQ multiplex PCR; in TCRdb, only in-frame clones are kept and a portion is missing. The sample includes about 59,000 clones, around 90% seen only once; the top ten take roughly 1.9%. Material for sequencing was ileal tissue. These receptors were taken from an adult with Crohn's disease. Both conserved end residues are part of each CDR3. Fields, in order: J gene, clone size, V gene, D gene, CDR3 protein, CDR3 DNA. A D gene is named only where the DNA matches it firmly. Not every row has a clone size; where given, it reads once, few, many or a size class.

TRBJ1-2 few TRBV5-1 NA CASRGEVGYGYTF TGCGCCAGCAGAGGGGAAGTGGGTTATGGCTACACCTTC
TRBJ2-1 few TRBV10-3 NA CAISGSGNEQFF TGTGCCATCAGTGGTTCGGGGAATGAGCAGTTCTTC
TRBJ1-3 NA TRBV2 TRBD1 CASSETGTGNTIYF TGTGCCAGCAGCGAGACAGGGACTGGAAACACCATATATTTT
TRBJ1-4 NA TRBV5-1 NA CASSPGEVEKLFF TGCGCCAGCAGCCCGGGGGAAGTAGAAAAACTGTTTTTT
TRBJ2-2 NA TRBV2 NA CASTPDKVNTGELFF TGTGCCAGCACACCCGACAAGGTGAACACCGGGGAGCTGTTTTTT
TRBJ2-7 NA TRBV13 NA CASSFSAPPDEQYF TGTGCCAGCAGCTTTAGCGCCCCTCCGGACGAGCAGTACTTC
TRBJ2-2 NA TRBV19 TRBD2 CASSRGLATGELFF TGTGCCAGTAGTAGGGGACTAGCCACCGGGGAGCTGTTTTTT
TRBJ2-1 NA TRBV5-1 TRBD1 CASRRGRGRDEQFF TGCGCCAGCCGGCGAGGTAGGGGGCGGGATGAGCAGTTCTTC
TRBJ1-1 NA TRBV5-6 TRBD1 CASSLGTGITEAFF TGTGCCAGCAGCTTGGGGACAGGGATCACTGAAGCTTTCTTT
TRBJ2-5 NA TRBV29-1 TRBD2 CAGGPGETQYF TGTGCGGGAGGGCCGGGTGAGACCCAGTACTTC
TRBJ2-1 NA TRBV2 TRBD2 CASSEAVPGLAYNEQFF TGTGCCAGCAGTGAAGCGGTACCGGGACTAGCGTACAATGAGCAGTTCTTC
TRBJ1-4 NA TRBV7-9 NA CASTASEKLFF TGTGCCAGCACAGCGTCGGAAAAACTGTTTTTT
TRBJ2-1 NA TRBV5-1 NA CASSLVERTYNEQFF TGCGCCAGCAGCTTGGTAGAGAGAACCTACAATGAGCAGTTCTTC
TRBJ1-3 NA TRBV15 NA CATSRARDGNTIYF TGTGCCACCAGCAGGGCCAGGGATGGAAACACCATATATTTT
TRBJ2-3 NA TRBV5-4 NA CASSAGRGSGTDTQYF TGTGCCAGCAGCGCAGGGAGGGGGAGCGGCACAGATACGCAGTATTTT
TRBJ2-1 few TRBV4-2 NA CASSQVQGEQFF TGTGCCAGCAGCCAAGTACAGGGTGAGCAGTTCTTC
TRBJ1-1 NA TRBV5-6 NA CASSLRFLNSNTEAFF TGTGCCAGCAGCTTGCGGTTCCTTAACTCGAACACTGAAGCTTTCTTT
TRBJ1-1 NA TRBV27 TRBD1 CASSRDRRHTEAFF TGTGCCAGCAGTCGGGACAGACGCCACACTGAAGCTTTCTTT
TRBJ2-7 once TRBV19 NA CASNRASGFPYEQYF TGTGCCAGTAATCGGGCGTCAGGGTTTCCCTACGAGCAGTACTTC
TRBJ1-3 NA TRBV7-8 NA CASSLGQGRGNTIYF TGTGCCAGCAGCTTAGGGCAGGGGCGCGGAAACACCATATATTTT
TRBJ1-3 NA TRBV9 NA CASSAGWDTIYF TGTGCCAGCAGCGCGGGGTGGGACACCATATATTTT
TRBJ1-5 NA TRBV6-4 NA CASSDKGGNQPQHF TGTGCCAGCAGTGATAAGGGAGGCAATCAGCCCCAGCATTTT
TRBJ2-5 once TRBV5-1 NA CASSSPGVETQYF TGCGCCAGCAGCTCCCCAGGGGTAGAGACCCAGTACTTC
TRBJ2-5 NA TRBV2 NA CASNSKETQYF TGTGCCAGCAATTCAAAAGAGACCCAGTACTTC
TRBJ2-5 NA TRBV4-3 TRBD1 CASSQEVDREETQYF TGCGCCAGCAGCCAAGAGGTGGACAGGGAAGAGACCCAGTACTTC
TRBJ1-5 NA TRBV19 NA CASRIHAGDQPQHF TGTGCCAGTAGGATCCATGCAGGCGATCAGCCCCAGCATTTT
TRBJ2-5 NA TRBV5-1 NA CASSFGETQYF TGCGCCAGCAGCTTCGGAGAGACCCAGTACTTC
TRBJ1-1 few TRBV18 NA CASSPSGGTEAFF TGTGCCAGCTCACCATCGGGGGGGACTGAAGCTTTCTTT
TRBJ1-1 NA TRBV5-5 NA CASSLSWGETEAFF TGTGCCAGCAGCTTGTCCTGGGGGGAAACTGAAGCTTTCTTT
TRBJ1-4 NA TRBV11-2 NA CASSSTRAVFF TGTGCCAGCAGCTCTACCAGGGCGGTGTTTTTT
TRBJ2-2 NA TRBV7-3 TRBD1 CASSTDRGTGELFF TGTGCCAGCAGCACTGACAGGGGAACCGGGGAGCTGTTTTTT
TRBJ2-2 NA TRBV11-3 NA CASSQDSLRDTGELFF TGTGCCAGCAGCCAGGACTCTCTTCGGGACACCGGGGAGCTGTTTTTT
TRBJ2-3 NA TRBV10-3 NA CAITAGSTDTQYF TGTGCCATCACGGCGGGAAGCACAGATACGCAGTATTTT
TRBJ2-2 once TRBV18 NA CASSPGQELFF TGTGCCAGCTCACCAGGCCAGGAGCTGTTTTTT
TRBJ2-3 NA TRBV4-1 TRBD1 CASSPRDRDYTDTQYF TGCGCCAGCAGCCCCCGAGACAGGGATTATACAGATACGCAGTATTTT
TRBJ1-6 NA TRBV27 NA CASSPNRNNSPLHF TGTGCCAGCTCACCGAACAGGAATAATTCACCCCTCCACTTT
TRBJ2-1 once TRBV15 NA CATSRGDGGWNEQFF TGTGCCACCAGCAGGGGAGACGGGGGATGGAATGAGCAGTTCTTC
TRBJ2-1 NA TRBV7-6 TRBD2 CASSPSMTSGSYNEQFF TGTGCCAGCAGCCCATCGATGACTAGCGGGAGCTACAATGAGCAGTTCTTC
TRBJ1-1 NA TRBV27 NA CASSSGVGLVSEAFF TGTGCCAGCAGTTCCGGGGTTGGGTTAGTATCTGAAGCTTTCTTT
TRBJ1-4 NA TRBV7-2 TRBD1 CASSSDRVGEKLFF TGTGCCAGCAGCTCGGACAGGGTGGGTGAAAAACTGTTTTTT
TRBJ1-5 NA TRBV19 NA CASSELNQPQHF TGTGCCAGTAGTGAACTGAATCAGCCCCAGCATTTT
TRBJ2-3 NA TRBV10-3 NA CATGSTDTQYF TGTGCCACCGGGAGCACAGATACGCAGTATTTT
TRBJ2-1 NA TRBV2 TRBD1 CASSPDRDNEQFF TGTGCCAGCAGCCCGGACAGGGACAATGAGCAGTTCTTC
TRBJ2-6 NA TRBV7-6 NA CASSYQGSRVLTF TGTGCCAGCAGCTACCAGGGGTCTCGAGTCCTGACTTTC